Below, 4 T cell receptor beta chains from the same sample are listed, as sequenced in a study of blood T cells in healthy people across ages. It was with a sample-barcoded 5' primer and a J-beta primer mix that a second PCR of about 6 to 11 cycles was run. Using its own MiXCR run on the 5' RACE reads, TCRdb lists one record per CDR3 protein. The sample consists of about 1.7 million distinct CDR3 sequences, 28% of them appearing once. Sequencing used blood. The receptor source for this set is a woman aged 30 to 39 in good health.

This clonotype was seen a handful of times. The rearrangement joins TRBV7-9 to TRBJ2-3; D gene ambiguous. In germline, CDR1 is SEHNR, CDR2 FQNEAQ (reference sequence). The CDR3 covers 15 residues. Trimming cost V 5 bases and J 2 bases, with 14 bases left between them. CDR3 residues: CASSPFGQITDTQYF. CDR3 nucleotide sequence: TGTGCCAGCAGCCCCTTCGGGCAGATCACAGATACGCAGTATTTT.

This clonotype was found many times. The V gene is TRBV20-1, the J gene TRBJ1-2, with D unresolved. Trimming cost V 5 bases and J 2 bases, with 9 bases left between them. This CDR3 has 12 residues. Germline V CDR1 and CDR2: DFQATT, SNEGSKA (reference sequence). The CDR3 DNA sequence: TGCAGTGCTCCCGGGCCCAACTATGGCTACACCTTC. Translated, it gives CSAPGPNYGYTF.

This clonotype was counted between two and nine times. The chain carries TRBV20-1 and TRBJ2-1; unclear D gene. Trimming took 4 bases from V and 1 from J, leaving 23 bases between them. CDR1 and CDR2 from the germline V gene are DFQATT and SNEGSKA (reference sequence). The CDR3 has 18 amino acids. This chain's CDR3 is CSANPGDRPGHSYNEQFF. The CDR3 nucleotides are TGCAGTGCTAACCCTGGAGACCGTCCCGGGCATTCCTACAATGAGCAGTTCTTC.

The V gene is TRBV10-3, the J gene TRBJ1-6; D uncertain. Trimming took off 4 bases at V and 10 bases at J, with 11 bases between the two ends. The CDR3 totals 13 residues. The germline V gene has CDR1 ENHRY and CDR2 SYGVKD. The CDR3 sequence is CAISGNSKSPLHF. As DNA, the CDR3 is TGTGCCATCAGTGGGAACTCAAAATCACCCCTCCACTTT.